This T cell receptor (beta chain) was recorded in a study of shared clonotypes between healthy human individuals. In the study overall: Samples came from a couple of female and a few male donors aged 18 to 49.

The authors' processing: ImmunoSEQ junction-only sequences lacked quality scores, so their filtering differed. Here immunoSEQ multiplex PCR was the method, and the copy in TCRdb shows in-frame clones only, minus some. Clonal size and the V and J genes are those of that table, whereas D and trimming came from the DNA. In the table there are about half a million clones, around 85% of which are singletons. V gave up 1 base and J gave up 4 bases; unmatched junction bases: 6. The CDR3 has 15 amino acids. Germline CDR1 is SGHTA and CDR2 is FQGNSA. Each sample came from a Caucasian adult donor living in Nashville, Tennessee. The unsorted samples had around 100 million PBMCs used for genomic DNA.

The origin of this receptor is a woman in her thirties or forties in good health. Some clones in this sample may be carry-over from other donors' samples. V usage is TRBV7-2 and J usage is TRBJ1-2; 7 bases are shared with TRBD1. Sequencing was carried out using PBMCs. CDR3 nucleotide sequence: TGTGCCAGCAGCTTAGGAGGTCAGGGGGTCTATGGCTACACCTTC. Translated: CASSLGGQGVYGYTF.